The 7 T cell receptor beta chains below all came from one sample that was sequenced in a study of T-cell reconstitution after alpha-beta-depleted transplantation in children. A library of TCRbeta sequences, prepared with unique molecular identifiers, was generated. Via MiXCR, TCRdb re-called the PCR reads, giving one row per CDR3 protein. The table has around 800,000 distinct CDR3 sequences, roughly 16% seen once. The input for sequencing was PBMCs, mostly from graft donor cells, taken 360 days after TCRalphabeta/CD19-depleted stem cell transplant. These receptors originate from a male patient aged 10-17 years who had a stem cell transplant for acute lymphoblastic leukemia, so the T cells may come from the graft donor.

This clonotype was picked up a small number of times. The chain joins TRBV29-1 to TRBJ2-1; D not certain. Germline V gene sequence: CDR1 SQVTM, CDR2 ANQGSEA. Trimming took off 3 bases at V and 1 base at J, with 10 bases between the two ends. CDR3 length: 14 residues. DNA of the CDR3: TGCAGCGTTGATAGGGCTCTATCCTACAATGAGCAGTTCTTC. Translation: CSVDRALSYNEQFF.

The chain employs TRBV5-1 and TRBJ2-1; TRBD2 might be the D (5 bases). The germline V gene encodes CDR1 SGHRS and CDR2 YFSETQ. The CDR3 is 19 residues long. Trimming stripped 1 base from V and 1 base from J, with 21 bases between. CDR3 residues: CASSLRDSHLIVSYNEQFF. For the CDR3, the DNA is TGCGCCAGCAGCTTGCGGGATAGCCACTTGATCGTTTCCTACAATGAGCAGTTCTTC.

CDR3 sequence reads: CASSLVAGGLPYEQYF. The DNA for the CDR3 is TGTGCCAGCAGTCTCGTAGCGGGAGGGCTCCCCTACGAGCAGTACTTC. The V gene is TRBV12-3 or TRBV12-4, the J gene TRBJ2-7, with 11 bases lining up with TRBD2. The CDR3 has 16 residues. V shed 5 bases and J 2 bases; nucleotides not matched to a gene: 8.

The rearrangement joins TRBV7-9 to TRBJ2-5; D may be TRBD1 or TRBD2 (5 bases each). V shed 1 base and J shed 3 bases, with 18 bases lying between them. The CDR3 has 17 residues. Germline V lookup: CDR1 SEHNR, CDR2 FQNEAQ (reference sequence). This chain's CDR3 is CASSLVYWDLIKETQYF. The CDR3 DNA reads as TGTGCCAGCAGCTTAGTCTACTGGGACCTAATCAAAGAGACCCAGTACTTC.

There are a few counts of this clonotype. This rearrangement joins TRBV7-3 to TRBJ2-1; 7 bases line up with TRBD2. The ends lost 5 bases at V and 5 bases at J; junction bases unmatched: 6. The CDR3 length is 14 residues. CDR1 and CDR2 from the germline V gene are SGHTA and FQGTGA. In DNA form, the CDR3 reads TGTGCCAGCAGCGTGGGGGGGGTTAACAATGAGCAGTTCTTC. This codes for CASSVGGVNNEQFF.

Only a few counts were recorded for this clonotype. V and J are TRBV4-1 and TRBJ1-5; possible D gene TRBD1, 5 bases. CDR1 and CDR2 from the germline V gene are MGHRA and YSYEKL. This CDR3 comprises 17 residues. V was trimmed by 0 bases and J by 0 bases, leaving 12 bases between them. The CDR3 region is CASSQEGDRNSNQPQHF. DNA for the CDR3: TGCGCCAGCAGCCAAGAGGGAGACAGAAATAGCAATCAGCCCCAGCATTTT.

The sample holds many counts of this clonotype. CDR3 DNA: TGCAGTGCTAAGCCTGTTCCGATGGGCCAGTACTTC. The encoded protein is CSAKPVPMGQYF. V and J are TRBV20-1 and TRBJ2-5; unclear D gene. Trimming pared 4 bases from V and 10 bases from J, leaving 16 bases between. Per germline, CDR1 DFQATT and CDR2 SNEGSKA (reference sequence). The CDR3 length is 12 residues.